This T cell receptor beta chain is drawn from a study of blood T cell repertoires in COVID-19. About the research overall: Specimens from acute and convalescent COVID-19 originated in the United States, Italy and Spain.

Trimming at V came to 8 bases and at J to 2 bases, leaving 6 bases not matched to a gene. The CDR3 extends over 15 amino acids. CDR1 and CDR2 from the germline V gene are SGHDN and FVKESK. In the study's own analysis: Estimation of nucleated cell counts relied on the amplification of reference gene primers. The method was immunoSEQ multiplex PCR; TCRdb's version includes in-frame clones alone and lacks a portion of them. V, J and clone size derive from that table, while D and trimming were established from the DNA sequence. The sample lists 100,000 to 150,000 clones; around 89% were seen once. The sequenced sample consisted of peripheral blood. This sequence joins TRBV14 and TRBJ1-5; TRBD1 matches 10 bases. The sequence was collected from a man in his fifties or sixties with active or convalescent COVID-19. Here the CDR3 reads CASPTGTGGNQPQHF. The CDR3 nucleotides read TGTGCCAGCCCGACCGGGACAGGGGGCAATCAGCCCCAGCATTTT.